This T cell receptor (beta chain) was observed in a study of molecular identifiers for immune sequencing clone quantification (dated by TCRdb to the late 2010s). Concerning the study at large: For a replicate experiment, the RNA from either 20,000 or 100,000 naive CD8 T cells was divided into five aliquots, and four of those aliquots went on to sequencing. This methods study benchmarked molecular-identifier clustering-based TCR repertoire sequencing (MIDCIRS) and TCR RNA copy counting, using CD8 T cells to do so. General study outcomes and caveats: About 3 recovered TCR RNA copies per cell were obtained by modeling, versus around 10 by digital PCR, implying a capture efficiency of around 28%. The naive libraries included spiked-in Jurkat TCR RNA (roughly nine copies' worth), and this Jurkat TCR RNA is not part of the donor repertoire. When barcode sub-clustering was omitted, TCR diversity was inflated by chimeric consensus sequences, with chimeras reaching as high as 47%. The sizes of highly expanded clones could end up underestimated when identical TCR molecules share a barcode. Even against a background of 800,000 to 1,000,000 naive CD8 T cells, spiked-in Jurkat TCR RNA amounting to a single cell's worth was reported to be detectable. Clones above 20 RNA copies held over 99% of molecules in CMV-specific effector cells but under 1% in naive cells.

Libraries of naive CD8 T cells were built from anywhere between about 18,000 and 1,000,000 sorted cells, with 10%, 30% or 50% of the purified RNA used. On a BD FACSAria II, naive CD8 T cells were FACS-sorted as CD8+CD4-CCR7+CD45RA+ and collected into RLT Plus buffer. Detection sensitivity was tested by spiking Jurkat RNA equal to fewer than twelve TCR copies' worth into samples containing about 20,000-1,000,000 naive CD8 T cells. CD8 T cells were enriched with RosetteSep CD8+ T Cell Enrichment Cocktail and Ficoll-Paque, followed by ACK red cell lysis. A remark on this clonotype: No antigen is known for it. Per-base qualities were not stored, and no clone one base away is much larger.

Library generation was performed with PCR. Sequenced using a NextSeq 500. Bulk TCR libraries were prepared as previously described, using TCR primers listed in Table S5. Total RNA was purified with the Qiagen AllPrep DNA/RNA kit. Before analysis, reads from multiple sequencing runs of one library were combined. The original pipeline was this. Reads were retained only if the reads had an exact TCR constant sequence, and the retained reads were trimmed to 150 nt and grouped according to their 12-nt molecular barcodes. Reads in each barcode group were sub-clustered using a 15% Levenshtein threshold, and a quality-weighted consensus sequence was built for each RNA molecule. Non-functional sequences were discarded, and so were lower-count sequences lying one edit away from another sequence. Based on a fit of two negative binomial distributions, barcode sub-clusters having less than 20% of the maximum read count were discarded. TCRdb ran its own pipeline on the public reads, namely fastp trimming at Q25 and MiXCR clone calling, and kept in-frame beta chains. Each CDR3 protein appears once, grouped with its most common genes and DNA. The V and J calls, along with clone size, are taken from TCRdb and not from the paper's own processing. This sample holds around 480,000 distinct CDR3 sequences; 25% were observed only once. Of the sample, 0.7% to 0.9% falls within the top ten clones.

The CDR3 starts with the cysteine, ends with the phenylalanine, and has 13 residues. Only the CDR3 DNA is retained, 39 bases long and in frame from the first base. From the germline V gene, CDR1 is SGHTA and CDR2 is FQGNSA. The V end loses 3 bases and the J end loses 2 bases, and a stretch of 7 bases separates them. The chain joins TRBV7-2 to TRBJ1-2, with no confident D gene call. This receptor was obtained from a human donor in good health. Some libraries in this study had Jurkat cell RNA spiked in. The source material was naive CD8+ T cells from blood, with Jurkat cell RNA spiked in. The cell subset or site tag for this specimen amounts to: FACS-sorted CD8+CD4-CCR7+CD45RA+ naive T cells. The nucleotide sequence is given as TGTGCCAGCAGCTTCATAACAAACTATGGCTACACCTTC. This translates into CASSFITNYGYTF.